These 4 T cell receptor beta chains originate from one sample sequenced in a study of molecular identifiers for immune sequencing clone quantification. In TCRdb, the PCR reads were re-called with MiXCR into one record per CDR3 protein. The sample includes about 68,000 distinct CDR3 sequences, 15% to 20% of them seen just once. The source material was naive CD8+ T cells from blood, with Jurkat cell RNA spiked in. Subset specified: FACS-sorted CD8+CD4-CCR7+CD45RA+ naive T cells. The receptors shown here come from a human donor in good health. Some libraries in this study had Jurkat cell RNA spiked in.

This clonotype was found many times. The rearrangement joins TRBV20-1 to TRBJ2-1; TRBD2 matches 11 bases. The germline CDR1 and CDR2 sequences are DFQATT and SNEGSKA (reference sequence). The CDR3 totals 15 residues. After removal of 3 bases from V and 6 bases from J, the junction contained 7 bases not matched to a gene. The CDR3 nucleotides are TGCAGTGCTAGGAAACTAGCGGGAGCGGTCAATGAGCAGTTCTTC. Translating it yields CSARKLAGAVNEQFF.

This clonotype was observed at least ten times. V usage is TRBV10-2 and J usage is TRBJ1-2; no reliable D call. Trimming left V 6 bases short and J 8 bases short, with 13 bases between. The CDR3 has 12 amino acids. Per the germline V gene, CDR1 is WSHSY and CDR2 is SAAADI. DNA for the CDR3: TGCGCCAGCAGGGACCCTGAAAACGGCTACACCTTC. It is translated as CASRDPENGYTF.

This clonotype has a count of ten or more. CDR3 bases: TGCGCCAGCAGCTTGGGCCGCGAGCAGTTCTTC. Translating it yields CASSLGREQFF. This chain connects TRBV5-1 to TRBJ2-1; D remains ambiguous. This CDR3 comprises 11 residues. Germline V lookup: CDR1 SGHRS, CDR2 YFSETQ. Trimming pared 0 bases from V and 10 bases from J, leaving 5 bases between.

The chain is built from TRBV3-1 and TRBJ2-1; 8 positions match TRBD2. Germline trimming cut 4 bases from V and 1 base from J; bases unmatched to any gene: 15. The CDR3 totals 19 residues. CDR1 and CDR2 (germline): LGHDT, YNNKEL (reference sequence). CDR3 residues: CASSPYDAGGFPSYNEQFF. The DNA of the CDR3 is TGTGCCAGCAGCCCCTATGACGCGGGAGGATTTCCTTCCTACAATGAGCAGTTCTTC.